This T cell receptor beta chain was documented in a study of blood T cell repertoires in COVID-19. V gave up 2 bases and J gave up 7 bases; unmatched junction bases: 8. This CDR3 is 14 amino acids long. The germline V gene encodes CDR1 KGHSH and CDR2 LQKENI. Some clones are missing from TCRdb's copy, which holds only in-frame ones; the method was immunoSEQ multiplex PCR. The table shows hundreds of thousands of clones, with more than 75% occurring only once. This receptor was taken from a woman aged 45-65 years with COVID-19, enrolled during active disease. The chain employs TRBV18 and TRBJ2-7; 7 nucleotides match TRBD2. The material sequenced was peripheral blood. The CDR3 region has the DNA TGTGCCAGCTCACCATCGTCCGGCGGGAGAGAGCAGTACTTC. This sequence encodes CASSPSSGGREQYF.